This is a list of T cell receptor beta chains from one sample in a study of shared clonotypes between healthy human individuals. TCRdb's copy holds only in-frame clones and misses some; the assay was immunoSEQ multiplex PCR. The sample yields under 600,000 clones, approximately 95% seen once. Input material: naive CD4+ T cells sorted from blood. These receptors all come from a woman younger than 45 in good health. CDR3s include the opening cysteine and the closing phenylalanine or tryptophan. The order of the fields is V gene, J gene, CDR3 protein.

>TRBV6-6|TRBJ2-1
CASSHHSNYEYNEQFF
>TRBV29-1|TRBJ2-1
CSVEVLLAWDSNEQFF
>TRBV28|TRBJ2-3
CASSPRTAAADTQYF
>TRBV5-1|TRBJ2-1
CASSTGTSGSNEQFF
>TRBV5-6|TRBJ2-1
CASSPPSYNEQFF
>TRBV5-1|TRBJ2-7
CASSLPGSEQYF
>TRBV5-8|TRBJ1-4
CASSRDSDEKLFF
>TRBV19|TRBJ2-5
CASSIGVAGETQYF
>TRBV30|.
CAWIRTSGRAYEQYF
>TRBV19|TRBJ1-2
CASSMSGASGGYGYTF
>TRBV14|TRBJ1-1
CASSPFAMQNTEAFF
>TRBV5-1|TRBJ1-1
CASSPGDRENTEAFF
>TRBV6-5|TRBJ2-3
CASSYSGSTDTQYF
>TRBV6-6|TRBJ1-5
CATRTSNQPQHF
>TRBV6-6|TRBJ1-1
CASSYSIEAFF
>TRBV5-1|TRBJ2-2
CASSLAGEGTGELFF
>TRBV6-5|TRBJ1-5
CASSFGQGAQPQHF
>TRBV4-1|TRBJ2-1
CASSQHQEGPYNEQFF
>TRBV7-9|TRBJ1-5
CASSPSAGGNQPQHF
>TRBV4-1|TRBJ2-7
CASSQDLTGGRREQYF
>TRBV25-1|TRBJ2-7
CASSPEGQGRNEQYF
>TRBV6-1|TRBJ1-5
CASSGQGGGQPQHF
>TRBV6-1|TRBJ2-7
CASSESGTDEQYF
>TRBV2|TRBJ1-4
CASSSGQGVSNEKLFF
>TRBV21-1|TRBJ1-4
CASSKRTPNEKLFF
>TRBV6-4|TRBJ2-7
CASSDRQELRDRKIHEQYF
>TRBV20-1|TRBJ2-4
CSASRENIQYF
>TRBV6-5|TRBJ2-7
CASSYSRDRPSGQYF
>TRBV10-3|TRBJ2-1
CAIRQTASGGTSYNEQFF
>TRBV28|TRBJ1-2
CASSPRTGRGYTF
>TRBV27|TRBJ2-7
CASSLRDGGPYEQYF
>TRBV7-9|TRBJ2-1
CASRTGLAGYNEQFF
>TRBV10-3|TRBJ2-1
CAISEVSGGLDEQFF
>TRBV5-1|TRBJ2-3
CASSPSSGTDTQYF
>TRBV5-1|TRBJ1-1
CASSWTRDTEAFF
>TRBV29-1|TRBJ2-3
CSVARGTVSTDTQYF
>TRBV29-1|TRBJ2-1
CSVQLGLAGASEQFF
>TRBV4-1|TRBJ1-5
CASSPGQELNQPQHF
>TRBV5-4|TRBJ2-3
CASSGKRRDGPDTQYF
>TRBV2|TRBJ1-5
CASSALGQPQHF
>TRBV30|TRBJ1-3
CAWSPPGNTIYF